The rows below give T cell receptor beta chains drawn from one sample of a study of blood T cell repertoires in COVID-19. Measured with immunoSEQ multiplex PCR; TCRdb has only the in-frame clones, and not every one. The sample lists tens of thousands of clones; 75% to 90% were seen once. The sequenced sample was peripheral blood. The receptors here all came from a woman in her 70s with acute or convalescent COVID-19. The CDR3 runs from the conserved cysteine through the conserved F or W. The D gene is left open where the match is weak. Size is stated for part of the rows, as once, few or many counts, or as a class when the clone is expanded.

d_call j_call clone_size v_call cdr3_nt cdr3_aa
- TRBJ2-1 - TRBV2 TGTGCCAGCAGTGACTTGGACAGATACAATGAGCAGTTCTTC CASSDLDRYNEQFF
TRBD2 TRBJ2-1 - TRBV10-3 TGTGCCATCACGGGTAGCGGGGGATACAATGAGCAGTTCTTC CAITGSGGYNEQFF
TRBD2 TRBJ2-3 - TRBV9 TGTGCCAGCAGCGTACCCCTAGCGGGGGGCACAGATACGCAGTATTTT CASSVPLAGGTDTQYF
TRBD2 TRBJ2-1 - TRBV29-1 TGCAGCGTTGAGGGGGGGAATAGCATTGAGCAGTTCTTC CSVEGGNSIEQFF
TRBD2 TRBJ2-1 - TRBV11-3 TGTGCCAGCAGCCCCCCGATAGCGGGATTATACAATGAGCAGTTCTTC CASSPPIAGLYNEQFF
TRBD2 TRBJ2-3 - TRBV3-1/TRBV3-2 TGTGCCAGCAGCCAAAGGGCCGGCGGGGGAGATACGCAGTATTTT CASSQRAGGGDTQYF
- TRBJ1-6 - TRBV5-8 TGTGCCAGCAGCTTCCGGGACACGAATTCACCCCTCCACTTT CASSFRDTNSPLHF
- TRBJ1-5 - TRBV24-1 TGTGCCACCCAGGGGAATCTTTTGAGTCAGCCCCAGCATTTT CATQGNLLSQPQHF
- TRBJ2-5 - TRBV2 TGTGCCAGCCGGGACAACTCTGTGGAGACCCAGTACTTC CASRDNSVETQYF
- TRBJ1-3 - TRBV9 TGTGCCAGCAGCGTAGGAGGGATAACGAGTGGAAACACCATATATTTT CASSVGGITSGNTIYF
TRBD2 TRBJ2-5 - TRBV11-3 TGTGCCAGCAGCTTTCCTCCGGGGGGAGGTTTGGAGACCCAGTACTTC CASSFPPGGGLETQYF
- TRBJ2-2 - TRBV7-6 TGTGCCAGCAGTCCGGGAGACCGATTCACCGGGGAGCTGTTTTTT CASSPGDRFTGELFF
TRBD2 TRBJ2-5 - TRBV3-1/TRBV3-2 TGTGCCAGCAGCCAAACACCGGGACTAGCGGGGGCCGGGAGTCAAGAGACCCAGTACTTC CASSQTPGLAGAGSQETQYF
- TRBJ1-5 - TRBV28 TGTGCCAGCAGTTTCCCCCGGGACTTTAGGGGAGGGCCCCAGCATTTT CASSFPRDFRGGPQHF
- TRBJ1-2 - TRBV12-3/TRBV12-4 TGTGCCAGCAGTTTGGTAGCTAACTATGGCTACACCTTC CASSLVANYGYTF
- TRBJ1-2 - TRBV18 TGTGCCAGCTCACCGCGGACAAGCGGGACGGCGATCTATGGCTACACCTTC CASSPRTSGTAIYGYTF
TRBD2 TRBJ2-1 - TRBV7-9 TGTGCCAGCAGCTTGGTGGGCTCTAGCGGGAGGGCCAGGAATGAGCAGTTCTTC CASSLVGSSGRARNEQFF
TRBD1 TRBJ2-3 - TRBV5-1 TGCGCCAGCAGCTCATGGGGGACAGGGGGCACAGATACGCAGTATTTT CASSSWGTGGTDTQYF
TRBD2 TRBJ2-2 - TRBV7-9 TGTGCCAGCAGCATCAAAAGCGGGAGGGCCGTAACCGGGGAGCTGTTTTTT CASSIKSGRAVTGELFF
- TRBJ2-1 - TRBV6-5 TGTGCCAGCAGCGGGGGGCCCAATGAGCAGTTCTTC CASSGGPNEQFF
TRBD1 TRBJ2-2 - TRBV5-1 TGCGCCACCACCTCCGGGACAGGGACCTCCGGGGAGCTGTTTTTT CATTSGTGTSGELFF
- TRBJ2-1 - TRBV20-1 TGCAGTGCTAGTTCCGGACACGAGCAGTTCTTC CSASSGHEQFF
- TRBJ2-1 once TRBV5-1 TGCGCCAGCAGCTTGCGAACTAGGGAGTCGGAGTTCTTC CASSLRTRESEFF
- TRBJ2-2 - TRBV6-1 TGTGCCAGCAGTGAAGCGATAAATAGCAGGGGGAACACCGGGGAGCTGTTTTTT CASSEAINSRGNTGELFF
TRBD1 TRBJ1-6 - TRBV5-4 TGTGCCAGCAGCTTAGGGACGGGACAGGGGACAGCACCCCTCCACTTT CASSLGTGQGTAPLHF
TRBD2 TRBJ2-3 - TRBV9 TGTGCCAGTGGGACTAGCGGGGGGTATACGCAGTATTTT CASGTSGGYTQYF
TRBD1 TRBJ1-2 - TRBV30 TGTGCCTGGAGTCCAGGGGGACCGACTGGCTACACCTTC CAWSPGGPTGYTF
- TRBJ1-1 - TRBV7-9 TGTGCCAGCACTTACTCAACGAGCACTGAAGCTTTCTTT CASTYSTSTEAFF
- TRBJ2-1 - TRBV11-3 TGTGCCAGCAGCTTAGGAGGGACTAGAGGGGGCAATGGGCAGTTCTTC CASSLGGTRGGNGQFF
- TRBJ1-1 - TRBV5-5 TGTGCCAGCAGCTTGGAGGCTTGGGCAGGGGTAAACACTGAAGCTTTCTTT CASSLEAWAGVNTEAFF
- TRBJ1-2 - TRBV12-3/TRBV12-4 TGTGCCAGCAGGGCCAGTAAAAACTATGGCTACACCTTC CASRASKNYGYTF
- TRBJ1-6 - TRBV15 TGTGCCACCAGGTTGGGCGCTGATTCACCCCTCCACTTT CATRLGADSPLHF
TRBD2 TRBJ2-5 once TRBV7-2 TGTGCCAGCAGCTTAGCCGGGACTAGCCGGGAGACCCAGTACTTC CASSLAGTSRETQYF
- TRBJ1-4 - TRBV7-2 TGTGCCAGCAGCATTCACGGGGAAACGAGTGAAAAACTGTTTTTT CASSIHGETSEKLFF
- TRBJ1-5 - TRBV6-2/TRBV6-3 TGTGCCAGCAGTTACTCTGGCGGGGTCGGTCAGCCCCAGCATTTT CASSYSGGVGQPQHF
TRBD2 TRBJ2-1 - TRBV6-2/TRBV6-3 TGTGCCAGCAGTTGGGGGACTAGCGGGGGGAATGAGCAGTTCTTC CASSWGTSGGNEQFF
- TRBJ1-5 - TRBV2 TGTGCCAGCAGTGATAGTACGGGGGATCAGCCCCAGCATTTT CASSDSTGDQPQHF
- TRBJ2-2 - TRBV2 TGTGCCAGCACAACAGGCCGGGAGCTGTTTTTT CASTTGRELFF
TRBD1 TRBJ1-2 once TRBV20-1 TGCAGTGCTAGTCCGGACAGGACGGACTATGGCTACACCTTC CSASPDRTDYGYTF